This T cell receptor beta chain was sequenced during a study of blood T cell repertoires in COVID-19. Overall study: Two negative PCRs, clearance, or symptom resolution were required of recovered Cohort 3 donors.

Original handling: Amplification of reference gene primers was used by the study to estimate nucleated cell counts. Clones were read by immunoSEQ multiplex PCR, and TCRdb kept only the in-frame ones, dropping some. The DNA was the basis for D and trimming; V, J and clone size are from that table. The sample records a few hundred thousand clones, around nine tenths being singletons. Individuals drawn from approximately 22 US areas were about 18 to 89 years old. The CDR3 spans 18 residues. CDR1 is SGHAT, CDR2 FQNNGV, per germline. Trimming left V 5 bases short and J 4 bases short, with 21 bases between.

The TCR originated in a woman aged 55-75 years in a cohort exposed to, infected with or recovered from COVID-19 (not recorded which). The source material was PBMCs or T cells enriched from blood (not recorded which). The V gene is TRBV11-2, the J gene TRBJ1-6; the D gene is possibly TRBD1 (6 bases). The CDR3, as DNA: TGTGCCAGCAGCCCCCGACAGGACGCGCCCATTTATAATTCACCCCTCCACTTT. Its translation: CASSPRQDAPIYNSPLHF.